The 10 T cell receptor beta chains below all came from one sample that was sequenced in a study of human CD8 memory T cell subsets. Libraries targeted TCR beta using 5' RACE with UMIs. TCRdb reprocessed the 5' RACE reads, keeping one entry per CDR3 protein, no DNA. Its table lists roughly 5,000 distinct CDR3 sequences. Sequenced: CD8+ T cells from PBMCs. These receptors came from a human donor in good health.

The chain has TRBV29-1 and TRBJ1-1. The V gene's germline CDR1 is SQVTM and CDR2 ANQGSEA. CDR3 length equals 13 residues. CDR3 sequence reads: CSVAGPRDTEAFF.

This sequence joins TRBV20-1 and TRBJ1-3; as DNA is missing, the TRBD1 call by TCRdb cannot be tested. CDR1 is DFQATT, CDR2 SNEGSKA, per germline (reference sequence). The CDR3 has 15 amino acids. This chain's CDR3 is CSARDDRASGNTIYF.

The chain combines TRBV10-2 with TRBJ2-1. Germline lookup yields CDR1 WSHSY and CDR2 SAAADI. The CDR3 is made up of 13 amino acids. This CDR3 reads CASSESPSNEQFF.

This chain connects TRBV3-1 to TRBJ2-1; TCRdb selects TRBD2, and the lack of DNA leaves this call unchecked. CDR3 length equals 17 residues. Germline V gene sequence: CDR1 LGHDT, CDR2 YNNKEL (reference sequence). CDR3 sequence: CASSQASEGLGFDEQFF.

The rearrangement joins TRBV21-1 to TRBJ2-4; TCRdb lists TRBD1, though no DNA is available to test this call. TRBV21-1 is tagged as a pseudogene. The CDR3 consists of 19 residues. This chain's CDR3 is CASSKVEDSTSITKNIQYF.

The chain couples TRBV6-5 to TRBJ2-1; TCRdb designates TRBD1, a call that cannot be tested without DNA. The CDR3 covers 13 residues. Germline values: CDR1 MNHEY, CDR2 SVGAGI. The CDR3 spells CASSYGLTGQQFF.

The chain recombines TRBV5-4 with TRBJ2-1; TCRdb picks TRBD1, but there is no DNA to check that call. The CDR3 has 17 residues. CDR1 and CDR2 (germline): SGHNT, YYREEE (reference sequence). The CDR3 here is CASSLAYEGVSYNEQFF.

This sequence joins TRBV9 and TRBJ2-1; TCRdb calls TRBD2, which cannot be checked without DNA. CDR1 is SGDLS, CDR2 YYNGEE, per germline. CDR3 length: 14 amino acids. This chain's CDR3 is CASSAPSGFHEQFF.

The chain combines TRBV12-3 or TRBV12-4 with TRBJ2-1. The CDR3 is 13 residues long. The CDR3 is CASSLSPYNEQFF.

The CDR3 sequence: CASWASLDYEQYF. The chain has TRBV27 and TRBJ2-7; without DNA, the TCRdb call of TRBD2 cannot be checked. This CDR3 has 13 residues. From germline, CDR1 is MNHEY and CDR2 SMNVEV (reference sequence).